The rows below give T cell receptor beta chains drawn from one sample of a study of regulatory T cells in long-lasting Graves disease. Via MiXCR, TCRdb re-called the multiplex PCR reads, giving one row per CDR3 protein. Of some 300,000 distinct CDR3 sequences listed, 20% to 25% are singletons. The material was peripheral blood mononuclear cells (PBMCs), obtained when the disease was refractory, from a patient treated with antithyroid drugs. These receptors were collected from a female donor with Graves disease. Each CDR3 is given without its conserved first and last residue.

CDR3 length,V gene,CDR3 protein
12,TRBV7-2,ASSGALNTGELL
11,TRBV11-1,ASSFNSGNTIY
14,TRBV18,ASSPVADVGGATQY
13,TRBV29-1,SVKKALAGPAEAF
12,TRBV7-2,ASSAGDGNSPLH
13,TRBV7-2,ASSSRTSGNNEQY
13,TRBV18,ASSHGTPFENIQY
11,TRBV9,ASSDRFNYGYT
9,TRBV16,ASSQQGEQF
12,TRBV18,ASSPLQENYGYT
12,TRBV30,AWRSRGLNTEAF
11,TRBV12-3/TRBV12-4,ASRKQGAYGYT
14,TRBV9,ASSEPGGGIYNEQF
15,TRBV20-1,SARDRSPGLAKNIQY
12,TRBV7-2,ASSLIPSTDTQY
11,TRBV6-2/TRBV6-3,ASSSRFDQPQH
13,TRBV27,ASSLYPGGPYEQY
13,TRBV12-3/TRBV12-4,ASSLLVGAQEKLF
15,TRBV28,ASSLYKTGVANTEAF
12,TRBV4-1,ASSQAAHQTEAF
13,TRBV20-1,SARGPSGVLYEQY
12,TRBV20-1,SATLAGETDTQY
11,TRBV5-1,ASSPRTAYGYT
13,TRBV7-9,ASSLWVHPTGELF
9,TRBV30,AWGQRGQLF
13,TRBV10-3,AISESATSNYGYT
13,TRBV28,ASSFRQEDNSPLH
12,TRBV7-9,ASSSGQQYQPQH
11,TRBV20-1,SAGDSLTYEQY
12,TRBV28,ASTPTEPNEKLF
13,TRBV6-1,ASNIDRVSPYEQY
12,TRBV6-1,ASRPQTGPHEQY
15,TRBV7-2,ASSLGGGQQGSYGYT
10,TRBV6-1,ASSQDSTEAF
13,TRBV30,AWSLGTGRTGELF
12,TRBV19,ASSMAGSNQPQH
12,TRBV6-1,ASINGQNTGELF
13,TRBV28,ASSPGDSTNEKLF
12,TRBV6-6,ASSYSPGEETQY
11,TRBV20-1,SGLAEGTDTQY
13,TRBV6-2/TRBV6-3,ASSSVETMNTEAF
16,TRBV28,ASSRTGVEAGAYNEQF
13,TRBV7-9,ASSLARKEQETQY
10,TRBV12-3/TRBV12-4,ASSFVRSGYT
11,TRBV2,ASSESGLVTQY
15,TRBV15,ATSRDLLGSAAYEQY